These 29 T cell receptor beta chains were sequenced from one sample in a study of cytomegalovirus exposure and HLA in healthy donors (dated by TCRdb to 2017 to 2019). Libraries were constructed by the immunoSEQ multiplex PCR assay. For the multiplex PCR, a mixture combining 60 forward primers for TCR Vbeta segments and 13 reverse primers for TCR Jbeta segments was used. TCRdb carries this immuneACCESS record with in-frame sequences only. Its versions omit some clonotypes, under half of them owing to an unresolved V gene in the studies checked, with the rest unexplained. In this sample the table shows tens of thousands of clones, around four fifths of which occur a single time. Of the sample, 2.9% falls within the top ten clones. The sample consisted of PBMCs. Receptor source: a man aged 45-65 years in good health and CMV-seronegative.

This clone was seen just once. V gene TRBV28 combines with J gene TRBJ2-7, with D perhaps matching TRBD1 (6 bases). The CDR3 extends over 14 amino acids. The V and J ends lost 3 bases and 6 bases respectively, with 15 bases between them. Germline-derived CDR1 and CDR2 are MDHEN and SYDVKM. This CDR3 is CASSFSRGWGEQYF. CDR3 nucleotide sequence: TGTGCCAGCAGTTTTAGCAGGGGATGGGGCGAGCAGTACTTC.

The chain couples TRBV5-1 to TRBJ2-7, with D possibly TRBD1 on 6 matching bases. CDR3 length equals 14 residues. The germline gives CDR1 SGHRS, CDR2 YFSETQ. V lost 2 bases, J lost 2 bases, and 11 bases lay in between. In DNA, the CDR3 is TGCGCCAGCAGCTTACAACAGGGACCCTACGAGCAGTACTTC. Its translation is CASSLQQGPYEQYF.

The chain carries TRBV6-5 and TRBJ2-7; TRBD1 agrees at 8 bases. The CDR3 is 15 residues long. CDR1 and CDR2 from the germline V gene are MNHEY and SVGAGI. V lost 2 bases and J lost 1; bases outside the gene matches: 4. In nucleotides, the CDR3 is TGTGCCAGCAGTTACGGGGGGACAGGATCCTACGAGCAGTACTTC. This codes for CASSYGGTGSYEQYF.

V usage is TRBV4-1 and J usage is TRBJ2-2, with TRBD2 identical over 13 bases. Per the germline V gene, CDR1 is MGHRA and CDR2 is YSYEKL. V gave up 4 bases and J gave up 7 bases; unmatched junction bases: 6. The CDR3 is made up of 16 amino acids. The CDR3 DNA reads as TGCGCCAGCAGCCCCACCTGGACTAGCGGGGGCGGGGAGCTGTTTTTT. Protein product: CASSPTWTSGGGELFF.

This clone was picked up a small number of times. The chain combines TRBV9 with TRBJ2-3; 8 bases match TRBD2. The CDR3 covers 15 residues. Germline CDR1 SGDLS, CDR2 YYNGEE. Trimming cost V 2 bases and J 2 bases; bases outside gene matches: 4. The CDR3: CASSVASGYTDTQYF. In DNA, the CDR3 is TGTGCCAGCAGCGTTGCTAGCGGGTACACAGATACGCAGTATTTT.

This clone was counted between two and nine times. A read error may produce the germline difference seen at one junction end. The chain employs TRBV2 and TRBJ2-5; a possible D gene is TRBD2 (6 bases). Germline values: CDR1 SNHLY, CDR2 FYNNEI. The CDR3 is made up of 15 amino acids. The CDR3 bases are TGTGCCAGCAGTGAAATGTGGGGGGACCAAGAGGCCCAGTACTTC. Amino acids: CASSEMWGDQEAQYF.

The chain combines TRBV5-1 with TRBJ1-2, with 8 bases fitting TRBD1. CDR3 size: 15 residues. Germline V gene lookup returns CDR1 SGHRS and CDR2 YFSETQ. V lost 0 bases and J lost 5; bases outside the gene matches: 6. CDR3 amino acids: CASSLETGDLYGYTF. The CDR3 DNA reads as TGCGCCAGCAGCTTGGAGACAGGGGATCTTTATGGCTACACCTTC.

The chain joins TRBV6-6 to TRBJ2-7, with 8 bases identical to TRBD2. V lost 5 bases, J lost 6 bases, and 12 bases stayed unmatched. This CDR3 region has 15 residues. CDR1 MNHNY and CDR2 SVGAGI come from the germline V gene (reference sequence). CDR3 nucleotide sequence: TGTGCCAGCAGTGAGTTGGGACTAGAAGCAGCCGAGCAGTACTTC. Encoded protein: CASSELGLEAAEQYF.

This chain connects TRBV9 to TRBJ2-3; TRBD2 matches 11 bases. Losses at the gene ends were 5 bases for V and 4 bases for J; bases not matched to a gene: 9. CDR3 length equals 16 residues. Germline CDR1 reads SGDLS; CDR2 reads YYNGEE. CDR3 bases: TGTGCCAGCAGGATACTAGCGGGGGCCCCCCCAGATACGCAGTATTTT. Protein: CASRILAGAPPDTQYF. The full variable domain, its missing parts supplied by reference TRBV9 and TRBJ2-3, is DSGVTQTPKHLITATGQRVTLRCSPRSGDLSVYWYQQSLDQGLQFLIQYYNGEERAKGNILERFSAQQFPDLHSELNLSSLELGDSALYFCASRILAGAPPDTQYFGPGTRLTVL.

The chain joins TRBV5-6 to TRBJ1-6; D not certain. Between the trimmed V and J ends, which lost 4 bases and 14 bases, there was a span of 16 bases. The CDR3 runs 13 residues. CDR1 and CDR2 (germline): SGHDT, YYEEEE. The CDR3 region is CASSHHQPRSLHF. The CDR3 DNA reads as TGTGCCAGCAGCCACCACCAACCACGGTCCCTCCACTTT.

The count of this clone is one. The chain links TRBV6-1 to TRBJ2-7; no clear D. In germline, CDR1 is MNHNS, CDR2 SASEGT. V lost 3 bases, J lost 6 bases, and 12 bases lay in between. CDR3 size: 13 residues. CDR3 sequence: CASSDANLSEQYF. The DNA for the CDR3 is TGTGCCAGCAGTGACGCCAACTTGAGCGAGCAGTACTTC.

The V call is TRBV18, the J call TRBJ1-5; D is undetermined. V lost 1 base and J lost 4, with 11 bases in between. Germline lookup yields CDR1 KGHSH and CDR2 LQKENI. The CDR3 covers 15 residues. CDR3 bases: TGTGCCAGCTCACCACGTGCGGGCGGGAATCAGCCCCAGCATTTT. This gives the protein CASSPRAGGNQPQHF.

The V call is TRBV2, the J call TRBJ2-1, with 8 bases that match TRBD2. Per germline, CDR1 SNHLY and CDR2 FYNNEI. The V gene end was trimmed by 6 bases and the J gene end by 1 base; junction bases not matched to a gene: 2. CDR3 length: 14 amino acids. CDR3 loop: CASRAGVSYNEQFF. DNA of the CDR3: TGTGCCAGCAGAGCGGGGGTTTCCTACAATGAGCAGTTCTTC.

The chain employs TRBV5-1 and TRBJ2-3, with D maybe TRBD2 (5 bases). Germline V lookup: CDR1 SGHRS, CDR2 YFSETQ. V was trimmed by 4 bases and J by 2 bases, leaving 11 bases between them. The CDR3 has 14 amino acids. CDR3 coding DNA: TGCGCCAGCAGCGAGGCGGGCTACACAGATACGCAGTATTTT. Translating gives CASSEAGYTDTQYF.

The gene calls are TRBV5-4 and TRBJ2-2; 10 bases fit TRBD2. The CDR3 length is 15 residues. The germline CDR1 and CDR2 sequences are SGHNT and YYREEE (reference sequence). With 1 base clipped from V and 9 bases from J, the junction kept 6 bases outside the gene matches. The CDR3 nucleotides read TGTGCCAGCAGCTTGTTAAGCGGGGGGGCGCGGGAGCTGTTTTTT. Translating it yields CASSLLSGGARELFF. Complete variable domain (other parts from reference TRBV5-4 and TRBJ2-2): ETGVTQSPTHLIKTRGQQVTLRCSSQSGHNTVSWYQQALGQGPQFIFQYYREEENGRGNFPPRFSGLQFPNYSSELNVNALELDDSALYLCASSLLSGGARELFFGEGSRLTVL.

The CDR3 loop is CASSVSQGQQYF. CDR3 nucleotides: TGTGCCAGCAGTGTTTCTCAGGGCCAGCAGTACTTC. This chain uses TRBV2 with TRBJ2-7; TRBD1 is a possible D gene (5 bases). From germline, CDR1 is SNHLY and CDR2 FYNNEI. V lost 4 bases and J 8 bases, leaving 12 bases between the germline ends. The CDR3 contains 12 residues.

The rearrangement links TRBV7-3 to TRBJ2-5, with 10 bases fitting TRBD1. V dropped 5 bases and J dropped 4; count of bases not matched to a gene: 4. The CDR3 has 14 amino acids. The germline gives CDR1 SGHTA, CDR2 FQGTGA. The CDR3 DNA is TGTGCCAGCAGCGAGACAGGGGGCCTAGAGACCCAGTACTTC. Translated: CASSETGGLETQYF.

This CDR3 reads CASYRGPSGNTIYF. The CDR3 region has the DNA TGTGCCTCATACAGGGGCCCCTCTGGAAACACCATATATTTT. V and J are TRBV30 and TRBJ1-3; 7 bases line up with TRBD1. V gave up 7 bases and J gave up 0 bases; unmatched junction bases: 6. The V gene's germline CDR1 is GTSNPN and CDR2 SVGIG (reference sequence). CDR3 length: 14 amino acids.

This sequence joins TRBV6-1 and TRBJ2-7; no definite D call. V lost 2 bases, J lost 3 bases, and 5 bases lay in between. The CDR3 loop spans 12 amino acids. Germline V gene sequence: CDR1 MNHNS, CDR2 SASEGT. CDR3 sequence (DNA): TGTGCCAGCAGTGAACCCTTCTACGAGCAGTACTTC. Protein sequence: CASSEPFYEQYF.

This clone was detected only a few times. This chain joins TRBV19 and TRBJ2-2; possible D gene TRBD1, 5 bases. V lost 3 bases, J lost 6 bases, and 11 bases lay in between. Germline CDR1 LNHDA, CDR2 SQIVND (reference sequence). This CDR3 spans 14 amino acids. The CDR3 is CASSIKSGPGELFF. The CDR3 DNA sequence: TGTGCCAGTAGTATCAAGTCAGGGCCCGGGGAGCTGTTTTTT.

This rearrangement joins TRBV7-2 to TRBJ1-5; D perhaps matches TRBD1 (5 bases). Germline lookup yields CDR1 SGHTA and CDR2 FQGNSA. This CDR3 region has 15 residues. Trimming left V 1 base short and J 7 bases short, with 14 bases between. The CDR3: CASSLGSGGSQPQHF. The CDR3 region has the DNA TGTGCCAGCAGCTTAGGGAGCGGGGGATCCCAGCCCCAGCATTTT.

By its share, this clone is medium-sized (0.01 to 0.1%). The CDR3 coding sequence is TGTGCCAGCAGTGTTTCTTCGGGGGGGGCAGATACGCAGTATTTT. The encoded protein is CASSVSSGGADTQYF. V is TRBV6-4 and J is TRBJ2-3, with TRBD2 matching over 8 bases. Losses at the gene ends were 4 bases for V and 4 bases for J; bases not matched to a gene: 7. This CDR3 is 15 amino acids long. In germline, CDR1 is MRHNA, CDR2 SNTAGT.

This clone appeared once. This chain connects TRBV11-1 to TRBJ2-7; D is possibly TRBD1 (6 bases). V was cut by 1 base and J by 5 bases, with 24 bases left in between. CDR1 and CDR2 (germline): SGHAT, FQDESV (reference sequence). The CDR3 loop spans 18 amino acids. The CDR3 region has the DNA TGTGCCAGCAGCTTAGGGGGAAAATGGACAGCAGGGGACCACGAGCAGTACTTC. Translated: CASSLGGKWTAGDHEQYF.

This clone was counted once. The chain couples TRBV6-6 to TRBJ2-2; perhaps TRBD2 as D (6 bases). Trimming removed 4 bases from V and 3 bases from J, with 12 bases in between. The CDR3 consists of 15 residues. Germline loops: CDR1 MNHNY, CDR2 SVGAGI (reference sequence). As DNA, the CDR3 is TGTGCCAGCAGTTCGGGACTTAGTTACACCGGGGAGCTGTTTTTT. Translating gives CASSSGLSYTGELFF.

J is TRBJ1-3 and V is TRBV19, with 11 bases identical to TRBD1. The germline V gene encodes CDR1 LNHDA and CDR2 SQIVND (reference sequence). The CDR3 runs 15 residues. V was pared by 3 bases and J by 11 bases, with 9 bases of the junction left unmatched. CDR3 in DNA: TGTGCCAGTAGTATCATGGGACAGGGGGACGCTGCCATATATTTT. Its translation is CASSIMGQGDAAIYF.

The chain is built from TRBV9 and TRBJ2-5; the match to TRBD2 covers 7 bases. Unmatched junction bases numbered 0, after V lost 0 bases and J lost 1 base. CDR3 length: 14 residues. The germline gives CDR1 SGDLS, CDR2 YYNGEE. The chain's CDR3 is CASSVGLAQETQYF. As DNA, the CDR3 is TGTGCCAGCAGCGTAGGACTAGCCCAAGAGACCCAGTACTTC.

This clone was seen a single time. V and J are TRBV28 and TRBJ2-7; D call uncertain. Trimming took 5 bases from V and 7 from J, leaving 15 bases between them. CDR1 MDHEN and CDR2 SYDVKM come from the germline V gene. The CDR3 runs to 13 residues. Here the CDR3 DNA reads TGTGCCAGCAGTCTGCTAACAGAACGAGAGCAGTACTTC. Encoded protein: CASSLLTEREQYF.

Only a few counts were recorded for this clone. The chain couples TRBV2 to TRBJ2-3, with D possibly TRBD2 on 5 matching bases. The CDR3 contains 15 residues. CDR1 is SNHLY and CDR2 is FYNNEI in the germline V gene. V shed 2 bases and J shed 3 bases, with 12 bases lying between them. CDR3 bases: TGTGCCAGCAGTGAAAACAGCTCGGGGACAGATACGCAGTATTTT. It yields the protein CASSENSSGTDTQYF.

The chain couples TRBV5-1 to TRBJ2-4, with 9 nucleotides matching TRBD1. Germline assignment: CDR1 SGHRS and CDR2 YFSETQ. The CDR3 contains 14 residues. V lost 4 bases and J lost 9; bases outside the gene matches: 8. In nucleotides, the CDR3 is TGCGCCAGCAGCCAGCCGGGACAGGGAGGCATTCAGTACTTC. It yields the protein CASSQPGQGGIQYF.